One sample yielded the 18 T cell receptor beta chains listed below, sequenced in a study of blood T cell repertoires in COVID-19 (dated by TCRdb to 2018 to 2020). Preparation of the library involved the immunoSEQ multiplex PCR assay. TCRdb provides this immuneACCESS table in a form limited to in-frame rearrangements. Some clones are lacking; in checked studies, under half of them reflect an unresolved V gene, and why the rest are absent is not known. In this sample the table shows approximately 280,000 clones, 90% of which occur a single time. Clones ranked in the top ten supply approximately 6.8% of the sample. Sequencing input: peripheral blood. All receptors come from a woman aged 25 to 39 with COVID-19, enrolled during active disease.

The V and J genes are TRBV5-3 and TRBJ1-2, with D hard to call. TRBV5-3 is labeled an ORF, and its function is uncertain. The V and J ends lost 3 bases and 6 bases respectively, with 3 bases between them. This CDR3 spans 10 amino acids. In DNA form, the CDR3 reads TGTGCCAGAAGCTCTCATGGCTACACCTTC. Translating gives CARSSHGYTF.

The rearrangement uses TRBV18 and TRBJ1-6, with a possible D match to TRBD1 (5 bases). The germline V and J ends were trimmed by 6 bases and 7 bases, with 16 bases remaining between them. Germline V lookup: CDR1 KGHSH, CDR2 LQKENI. This CDR3 is built from 15 residues. CDR3: CASSPSGASNSPLHF. DNA of the CDR3: TGTGCCAGCTCCCCTAGCGGGGCCTCGAATTCACCCCTCCACTTT.

This clone was recorded once. This chain links TRBV28 with TRBJ1-5, with 7 bases fitting TRBD1. Germline assignment: CDR1 MDHEN and CDR2 SYDVKM. The V segment lost 7 bases and the J segment 5 bases; nucleotides outside the gene matches: 8. CDR3 length: 14 amino acids. The CDR3 sequence: CASTLGTGDQPQHF. CDR3 DNA sequence: TGTGCCAGCACCCTCGGCACAGGGGATCAGCCCCAGCATTTT.

The chain links TRBV11-2 to TRBJ2-2; possibly TRBD2 for D (7 bases). CDR3 length: 15 residues. Trimming pared 4 bases from V and 3 bases from J, leaving 12 bases between. Germline lookup yields CDR1 SGHAT and CDR2 FQNNGV. The CDR3 coding sequence is TGTGCCAGCAGCTCAAGAGGGGGGGACACCGGGGAGCTGTTTTTT. Its translation is CASSSRGGDTGELFF.

The rearrangement joins TRBV27 to TRBJ1-1; D may be TRBD1 (5 bases). V lost 7 bases, J lost 1 base, and 22 bases lay in between. The CDR3 sequence is 17 residues long. Germline loops: CDR1 MNHEY, CDR2 SMNVEV (reference sequence). Written as DNA, the CDR3 is TGTGCCAGCAAAACAACGAAAGGGGCGGCTTGGAACACTGAAGCTTTCTTT. This encodes CASKTTKGAAWNTEAFF.

V is TRBV4-1 and J is TRBJ2-7; the match to TRBD1 covers 9 bases. CDR3 size: 14 residues. Germline-derived CDR1 and CDR2 are MGHRA and YSYEKL. V gave up 2 bases and J gave up 3 bases; unmatched junction bases: 2. The CDR3 spells CASSQYRGLYEQYF. CDR3 coding DNA: TGCGCCAGCAGCCAATACAGGGGGCTCTACGAGCAGTACTTC.

This clone has more than one count but fewer than ten. The J gene is TRBJ2-7, the V gene TRBV2; 9 nucleotides line up with TRBD1. Germline CDR1 and CDR2: SNHLY and FYNNEI. This CDR3 contains 14 residues. V was clipped by 6 bases and J by 6 bases; unmatched bases: 9. CDR3 sequence reads: CASRAGTGNTEQYF. The CDR3 DNA reads TGTGCCAGCAGAGCCGGGACAGGGAATACCGAGCAGTACTTC.

The CDR3 loop reads CASSLPGGQPQHF. In nucleotides, the CDR3 is TGTGCCAGTAGTCTCCCTGGGGGGCAGCCCCAGCATTTT. The V and J genes are TRBV19 and TRBJ1-5; weak D call: TRBD1 (5 bases). Germline CDR1 is LNHDA and CDR2 is SQIVND (reference sequence). The V end was cut by 5 bases, the J end by 7 bases, with 12 bases between. The CDR3 loop spans 13 amino acids. Looking up the rest from reference TRBV19 and TRBJ1-5 gives the full variable domain: DGGITQSPKYLFRKEGQNVTLSCEQNLNHDAMYWYRQDPGQGLRLIYYSQIVNDFQKGDIAEGYSVSREKKESFPLTVTSAQKNPTAFYLCASSLPGGQPQHFGDGTRLSIL.

The gene calls are TRBV7-2 and TRBJ2-7; D may be TRBD2 (6 bases). CDR3 length equals 15 residues. CDR1 SGHTA and CDR2 FQGNSA come from the germline V gene. Trimming took 4 bases from V and 2 from J, leaving 15 bases between them. The CDR3 DNA is TGTGCCAGCAGCTCACCGGGACTTAGCGCCTACGAGCAGTACTTC. Encoded protein: CASSSPGLSAYEQYF. Looking up the rest from reference TRBV7-2 and TRBJ2-7 gives the full variable domain: GAGVSQSPSNKVTEKGKDVELRCDPISGHTALYWYRQSLGQGLEFLIYFQGNSAPDKSGLPSDRFSAERTGGSVSTLTIQRTQQEDSAVYLCASSSPGLSAYEQYFGPGTRLTVT.

The chain employs TRBV25-1 and TRBJ2-5; 12 bases match TRBD2. The germline gives CDR1 MGHDK, CDR2 SYGVNS. The CDR3 runs 13 residues. J gave up 5 bases and V 11 bases, and 6 bases lay outside the gene matches. For the CDR3, the DNA is TGTGCCGCGCGACTAGCGGGAGAGGAGACCCAGTACTTC. It encodes CAARLAGEETQYF.

In nucleotides, the CDR3 is TGCGCCAGCAGCCGATCACTAGCGGGAGAGTACGAGCAGTACTTC. Translated: CASSRSLAGEYEQYF. The J gene is TRBJ2-7, the V gene TRBV5-1, with 11 positions matching TRBD2. V shed 4 bases, J shed 4 bases, and the junction held 7 bases outside the gene matches. The CDR3 runs to 15 residues. Looked up from germline, CDR1 is SGHRS and CDR2 is YFSETQ.

The rearrangement uses TRBV7-6 and TRBJ2-7; TRBD2 aligns across 11 bases. Germline V CDR1 and CDR2: SGHVS, FNYEAQ. V was pared by 5 bases and J by 4 bases, with 10 bases of the junction left unmatched. The CDR3 totals 16 residues. The CDR3 nucleotides are TGTGCCAGCAGCGGACTTAGCGGGAGGGCCGATTACGAGCAGTACTTC. It translates to CASSGLSGRADYEQYF.

The rearrangement uses TRBV5-1 and TRBJ2-3, with D tentatively TRBD1 (8 bases). Trimming removed 0 bases at V and 3 bases at J, with 14 bases between. This CDR3 is built from 16 residues. Germline V gene data show CDR1 as SGHRS and CDR2 as YFSETQ. The CDR3 sequence is CASSLAGQGGTDTQYF. The CDR3 nucleotides are TGCGCCAGCAGCTTGGCCGGACAGGGAGGGACAGATACGCAGTATTTT.

V usage is TRBV5-1 and J usage is TRBJ2-1; D gene uncertain. Germline V gene sequence: CDR1 SGHRS, CDR2 YFSETQ. The V gene lost 4 bases and the J gene lost 8 bases, with 16 bases spanning the gap. The CDR3 runs to 14 residues. CDR3 DNA: TGCGCCAGCAGCCCTCGGCCCGGTCGGGATGAGCAGTTCTTC. It translates to CASSPRPGRDEQFF. Full variable domain (outside the CDR3, taken from reference TRBV5-1 and TRBJ2-1): KAGVTQTPRYLIKTRGQQVTLSCSPISGHRSVSWYQQTPGQGLQFLFEYFSETQRNKGNFPGRFSGRQFSNSRSEMNVSTLELGDSALYLCASSPRPGRDEQFFGPGTRLTVL.

The chain recombines TRBV25-1 with TRBJ2-3; 7 bases are shared with TRBD2. There are 14 residues in the CDR3. J lost 3 bases, V lost 2 bases, and 2 bases had no gene match. Per the germline V gene, CDR1 is MGHDK and CDR2 is SYGVNS. In nucleotides, the CDR3 is TGTGCCAGCAGTGAAGCTAGCGGAACAGATACGCAGTATTTT. Amino acids: CASSEASGTDTQYF.

J is TRBJ1-5 and V is TRBV28, with a weak D call TRBD1 (6 bases). The germline V gene encodes CDR1 MDHEN and CDR2 SYDVKM. The CDR3 is 14 residues long. Between the trimmed V and J ends, which lost 3 bases and 7 bases, there was a span of 13 bases. Here the CDR3 reads CASSLVQGRQPQHF. In nucleotides, the CDR3 is TGTGCCAGCAGTTTGGTTCAGGGGCGACAGCCCCAGCATTTT.

The chain carries TRBV4-1 and TRBJ2-5, with 12 positions matching TRBD2. The CDR3 is 15 residues long. The ends lost 4 bases at V and 3 bases at J; junction bases unmatched: 3. Per germline, CDR1 MGHRA and CDR2 YSYEKL. CDR3 loop: CASSPRLAGEETQYF. The CDR3 DNA sequence: TGCGCCAGCAGCCCTCGACTAGCGGGAGAAGAGACCCAGTACTTC.

This clone was recorded only once. The chain employs TRBV30 and TRBJ2-1, with D perhaps TRBD2 (7 bases). Germline loops: CDR1 GTSNPN, CDR2 SVGIG (reference sequence). The CDR3 contains 13 residues. V lost 1 base and J 9 bases, leaving 13 bases between the germline ends. The CDR3 nucleotides are TGTGCCTGGAGTGGAGGGGGGGTCGGTGAGCAGTTCTTC. Translating gives CAWSGGGVGEQFF.